This T cell receptor beta chain was sequenced during a study of blood T cell repertoires in COVID-19. In the authors' workflow: The authors estimated nucleated cell counts from reference gene primer amplification. The data were produced by immunoSEQ multiplex PCR, yet TCRdb's version contains in-frame clones alone and is incomplete. V, J and clone size were drawn from that table, and D and trimming were deduced from the DNA. The sample includes tens of thousands of clones, about 90% seen only once; the top ten take about 15%. The CDR3 covers 16 residues. From germline, CDR1 is MNHEY and CDR2 SVGAGI. Trimming cost V 0 bases and J 3 bases; bases outside gene matches: 2.

The chain uses TRBV6-5 and TRBJ2-1; 10 bases are shared with TRBD2. This TCR came from a woman aged 25 to 39 in a cohort sampled during active COVID-19. The sample taken for sequencing was peripheral blood. CDR3 in amino acids: CASSYSWTSGYNEQFF. CDR3 nucleotide sequence: TGTGCCAGCAGTTACTCCTGGACTAGCGGCTACAATGAGCAGTTCTTC.